This TCR beta chain was identified in a study of graft-versus-host responses after intestinal transplantation. Whole-study context: Once they had received anti-thymocyte globulin induction, all recipients took tacrolimus and steroids for 2 to 4 years.

This CDR3 contains 17 residues. The V and J ends lost 0 bases and 7 bases, in that order; junction bases with no gene match: 10. CDR1 is LNHNV, CDR2 YYDKDF, per germline (reference sequence). The method was immunoSEQ multiplex PCR; TCRdb's version includes in-frame clones alone and lacks a portion of them. The sample lists around 67,000 clones; 90% were seen once. Study-level points and caveats: Marrow from the recipient contained GvH clones, some of which had appeared first in ileum or blood. Early post-transplant falls in HvG clones accompanied the peak levels of circulating GvH clones.

A word on this clone: Its antigen is still unknown.

The V gene is TRBV15, the J gene TRBJ2-1, with 9 nucleotides matching TRBD2. The sequences come from unstimulated CD8+ T cells sorted from spleen or lymph node cells, collected before transplant. The receptor comes from a human donor who was the organ donor for an intestinal transplant. This CDR3 is CATSRDSASGVENEQFF. In DNA form, the CDR3 reads TGTGCCACCAGCAGAGATTCGGCTAGCGGGGTAGAGAATGAGCAGTTCTTC.